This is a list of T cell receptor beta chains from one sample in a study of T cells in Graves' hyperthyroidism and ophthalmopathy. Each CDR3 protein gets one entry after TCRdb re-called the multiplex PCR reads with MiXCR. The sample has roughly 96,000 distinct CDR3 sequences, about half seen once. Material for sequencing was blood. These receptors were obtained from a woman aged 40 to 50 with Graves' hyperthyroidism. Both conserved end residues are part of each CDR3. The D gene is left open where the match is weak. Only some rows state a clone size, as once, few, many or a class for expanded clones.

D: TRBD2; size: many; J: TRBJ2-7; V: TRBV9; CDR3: CASSAMGLAGDEQYF; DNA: TGTGCCAGCAGCGCTATGGGACTAGCGGGAGATGAGCAGTACTTC
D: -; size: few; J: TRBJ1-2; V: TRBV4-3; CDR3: CASSQVINYGHTF; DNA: TGCGCCAGCAGCCAAGTGATCAACTATGGCCACACCTTC
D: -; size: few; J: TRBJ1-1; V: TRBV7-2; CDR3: CASRLTGTLNTEAFF; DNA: TGTGCCAGCAGGCTTACAGGGACATTGAACACTGAAGCTTTCTTT
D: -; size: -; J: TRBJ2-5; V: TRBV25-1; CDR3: CASYKRGYQETQYF; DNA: TGTGCCAGTTATAAACGGGGGTACCAAGAGACCCAGTACTTC
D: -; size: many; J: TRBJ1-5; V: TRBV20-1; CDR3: CSARGDTYQPQHF; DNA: TGCAGTGCTAGAGGGGACACATATCAGCCCCAGCATTTT
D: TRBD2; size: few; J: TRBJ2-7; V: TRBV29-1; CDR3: CSVEGWLAGVQQYF; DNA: TGCAGCGTTGAAGGTTGGCTAGCGGGAGTTCAGCAGTACTTC
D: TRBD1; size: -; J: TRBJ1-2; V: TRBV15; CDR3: CATSRVVGRGHYGYTF; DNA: TGTGCCACCAGCAGAGTTGTAGGCAGGGGGCATTATGGCTACACCTTC
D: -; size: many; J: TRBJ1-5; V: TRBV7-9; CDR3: CASSLEGRSSNQPQHF; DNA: TGTGCCAGCAGCCTGGAGGGGAGGAGTAGCAATCAGCCCCAGCATTTT
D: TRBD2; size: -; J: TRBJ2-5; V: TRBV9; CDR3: CASSVREAEGETQYF; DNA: TGTGCCAGCAGCGTACGGGAGGCGGAGGGGGAGACCCAGTACTTC
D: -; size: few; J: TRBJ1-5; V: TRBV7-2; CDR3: CASSQEPGAGMPQHF; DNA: TGTGCCAGCAGCCAAGAGCCCGGGGCGGGAATGCCCCAGCATTTT
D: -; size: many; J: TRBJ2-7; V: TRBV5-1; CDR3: CASSLAIRQYSYEQYF; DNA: TGCGCCAGCAGCTTGGCCATCAGACAGTACTCCTACGAGCAGTACTTC
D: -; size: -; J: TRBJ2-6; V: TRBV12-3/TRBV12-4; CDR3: CASSPQGGANVLTF; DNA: TGTGCCAGCAGTCCACAGGGAGGGGCCAACGTCCTGACTTTC
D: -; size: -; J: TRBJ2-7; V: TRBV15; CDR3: CATSRVRREGEQYF; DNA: TGTGCCACCAGCAGAGTGCGCAGGGAAGGCGAGCAGTACTTC
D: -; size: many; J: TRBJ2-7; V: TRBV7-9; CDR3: CASSLNGGPYEQYF; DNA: TGTGCCAGCAGCTTAAATGGGGGTCCCTACGAGCAGTACTTC
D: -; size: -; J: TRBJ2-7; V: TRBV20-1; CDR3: CSAKEGTREQYF; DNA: TGCAGCGCTAAAGAGGGGACACGCGAGCAGTACTTC
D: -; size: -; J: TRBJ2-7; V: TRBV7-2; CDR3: CASSLVAGKAGQYF; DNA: TGTGCCAGCAGCTTAGTGGCAGGGAAGGCCGGGCAGTACTTC
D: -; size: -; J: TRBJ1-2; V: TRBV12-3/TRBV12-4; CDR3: CASLRLGDGYTF; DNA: TGTGCCAGCCTGCGACTCGGGGATGGCTACACCTTC
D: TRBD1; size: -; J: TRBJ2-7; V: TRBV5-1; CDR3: CASSERTGGLVYEQYF; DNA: TGCGCCAGCAGCGAGCGGACAGGGGGCTTGGTTTACGAGCAGTACTTC
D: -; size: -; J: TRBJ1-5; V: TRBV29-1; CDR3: CSVEGLAGMGEHF; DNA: TGCAGCGTTGAAGGACTAGCGGGAATGGGAGAGCATTTT
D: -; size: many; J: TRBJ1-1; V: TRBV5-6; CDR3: CASSLVDGVTEAFF; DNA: TGTGCCAGCAGCTTGGTTGATGGGGTGACTGAAGCTTTCTTT
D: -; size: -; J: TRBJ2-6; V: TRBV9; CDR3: CASSVSWGANVLTF; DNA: TGTGCCAGCAGCGTCTCGTGGGGGGCCAACGTCCTGACTTTC
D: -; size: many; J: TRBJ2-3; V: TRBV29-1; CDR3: CSVETLASSTDTQYF; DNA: TGCAGCGTTGAAACCCTAGCGTCTAGCACAGATACGCAGTATTTT
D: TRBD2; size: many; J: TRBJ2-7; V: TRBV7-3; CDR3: CASSATAGGPEQYF; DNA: TGTGCCAGCAGCGCTACAGCGGGAGGGCCCGAGCAGTACTTC
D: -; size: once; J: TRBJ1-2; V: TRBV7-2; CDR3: CASTLGPWTANYGYTF; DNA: TGTGCCAGCACCTTAGGGCCTTGGACAGCTAACTATGGCTACACCTTC
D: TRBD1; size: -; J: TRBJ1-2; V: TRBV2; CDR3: CASRAGTGFGYTF; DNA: TGTGCCAGCAGAGCCGGGACAGGGTTTGGCTACACCTTC
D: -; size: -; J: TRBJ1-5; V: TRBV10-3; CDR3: CAISVGNQPQHF; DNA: TGTGCCATCAGTGTGGGCAATCAGCCCCAGCATTTT
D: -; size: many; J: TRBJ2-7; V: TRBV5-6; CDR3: CASSLGPASDEQYF; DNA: TGTGCCAGCAGCTTGGGTCCAGCTAGCGACGAGCAGTACTTC
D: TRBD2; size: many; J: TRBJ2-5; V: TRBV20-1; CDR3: CSVYAPGTSGQETQYF; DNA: TGCAGTGTTTATGCGCCCGGGACTAGCGGCCAAGAGACCCAGTACTTC
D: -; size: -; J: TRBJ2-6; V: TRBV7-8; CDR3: CASSVGEALDSGANVLTF; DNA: TGTGCCAGCAGCGTAGGAGAAGCACTTGATTCTGGGGCCAACGTCCTGACTTTC
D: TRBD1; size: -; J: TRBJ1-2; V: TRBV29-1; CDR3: CSVGTGVLRYGYTF; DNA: TGCAGCGTTGGGACAGGGGTACTGCGCTATGGCTACACCTTC
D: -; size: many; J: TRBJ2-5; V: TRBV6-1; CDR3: CASSPLDFKETQYF; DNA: TGTGCCAGCAGCCCCCTGGACTTCAAAGAGACCCAGTACTTC
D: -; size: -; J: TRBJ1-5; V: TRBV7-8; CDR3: CASSVTGAEGNQPQHF; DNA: TGTGCCAGCAGCGTTACCGGGGCTGAAGGCAATCAGCCCCAGCATTTT
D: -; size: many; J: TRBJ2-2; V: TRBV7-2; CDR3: CASSPPPNTGELFF; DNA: TGTGCCAGCAGTCCCCCGCCCAACACCGGGGAGCTGTTTTTT
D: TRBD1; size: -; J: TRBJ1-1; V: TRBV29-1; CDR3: CSLTGAMNTEAFF; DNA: TGCAGCTTGACAGGGGCTATGAACACTGAAGCTTTCTTT
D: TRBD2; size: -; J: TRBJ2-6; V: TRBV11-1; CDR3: CASGLAGGPGANVLTF; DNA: TGTGCCAGCGGGTTAGCGGGAGGCCCGGGGGCCAACGTCCTGACTTTC
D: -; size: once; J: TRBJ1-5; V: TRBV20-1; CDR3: CSARKGRDQPQHF; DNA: TGCAGTGCTAGGAAGGGAAGGGACCAGCCCCAGCATTTT